Listed here are 20 T cell receptor beta chains from one sample, sequenced in a study of blood T cell repertoires in COVID-19. Produced via immunoSEQ multiplex PCR; TCRdb's table is partial and in-frame only. The table lists some 45,000 clones, 80% to 90% of them singletons. Sequencing was performed on peripheral blood. These receptors came from a human donor with active COVID-19. The donor label of this sample is uncertain.

The chain is built from TRBV7-8 and TRBJ1-4; D is perhaps TRBD1 (5 bases). CDR3 size: 14 residues. The ends were cut back, 3 bases at V and 8 bases at J, with 13 bases in the middle. Germline CDR1 and CDR2: SGHVS and FQNEAQ. CDR3 sequence reads: CASSFSGSREKLFF. Here the CDR3 DNA reads TGTGCCAGCAGCTTTTCAGGGTCGCGGGAAAAACTGTTTTTT.

DNA of the CDR3: TGTGCCAGCAGCGAGACTAGAGAACCTTACAATGAGCAGTTCTTC. Translated, it gives CASSETREPYNEQFF. The chain joins TRBV7-3 to TRBJ2-1, with TRBD2 as a possible D gene (6 bases). Trimming stripped 5 bases from V and 4 bases from J, with 15 bases between. The CDR3 extends over 15 amino acids. Germline V gives CDR1 SGHTA, CDR2 FQGTGA.

V and J are TRBV4-3 and TRBJ2-7; TRBD1 might be the D (6 bases). This CDR3 is 17 amino acids long. V was cut by 0 bases and J by 1 base, with 16 bases left in between. Germline CDR1 reads LGHNA; CDR2 reads YSLEER. This chain's CDR3 is CASSQDSAGEASYEQYF. The CDR3 bases are TGCGCCAGCAGCCAAGATTCGGCAGGGGAAGCTTCCTACGAGCAGTACTTC.

The CDR3 DNA reads as TGCAGTGCCAGTGGGGGGGCTGGGGCCAACGTCCTGACTTTC. Translation: CSASGGAGANVLTF. J is TRBJ2-6 and V is TRBV20-1, with TRBD2 matching 7 bases. The V gene's germline CDR1 is DFQATT and CDR2 SNEGSKA (reference sequence). CDR3 length: 14 residues. After removal of 6 bases from V and 2 bases from J, the junction contained 4 bases not matched to a gene.

The genes are TRBV27 and TRBJ2-1; TRBD1 matches at 9 bases. The V gene end was trimmed by 5 bases and the J gene end by 14 bases; junction bases not matched to a gene: 16. The germline V gene encodes CDR1 MNHEY and CDR2 SMNVEV (reference sequence). The CDR3 contains 15 residues. The DNA of the CDR3 is TGTGCCAGCAGTACATCTCAACAGGGGGCAGGAGTAAAGTTCTTC. Translation gives CASSTSQQGAGVKFF.

Only a few counts were recorded for this clone. V gene TRBV7-9 combines with J gene TRBJ2-7; 9 positions match TRBD1. In germline, CDR1 is SEHNR, CDR2 FQNEAQ (reference sequence). The V gene end was trimmed by 6 bases and the J gene end by 2 bases; junction bases not matched to a gene: 8. CDR3 length: 15 amino acids. CDR3 amino acids: CASRDGQGKAYEQYF. CDR3 sequence (DNA): TGTGCCAGCAGAGACGGACAGGGGAAGGCCTACGAGCAGTACTTC.

The rearrangement joins TRBV4-1 to TRBJ2-5; 8 bases fit TRBD2. From germline, CDR1 is MGHRA and CDR2 YSYEKL. The CDR3 is made up of 20 amino acids. Trimming cost V 1 base and J 4 bases; bases outside gene matches: 20. The CDR3 nucleotides are TGCGCCAGCAGCCAAGGCCAGGGTTACCCGGGACTAGTCATTGGAGAGACCCAGTACTTC. It codes for CASSQGQGYPGLVIGETQYF.

The chain uses TRBV5-5 and TRBJ1-1; D perhaps matches TRBD1 (5 bases). The CDR3 extends over 12 amino acids. The V and J ends lost 5 bases and 8 bases respectively, with 13 bases between them. In germline, CDR1 is SGHKS, CDR2 YYEKEE (reference sequence). The CDR3 is CASSWRGREAFF. CDR3 in DNA: TGTGCCAGCAGTTGGAGGGGCAGAGAAGCTTTCTTT.

This clone has a single count. The chain joins TRBV5-4 to TRBJ1-4, with a possible D match to TRBD1 (6 bases). This CDR3 contains 15 residues. Trimming cost V 3 bases and J 2 bases, with 11 bases left between them. Germline assignment: CDR1 SGHNT and CDR2 YYREEE (reference sequence). This CDR3 is CASSWGGATNEKLFF. In DNA, the CDR3 is TGTGCCAGCAGCTGGGGGGGGGCCACTAATGAAAAACTGTTTTTT.

There are a few counts of this clone. The rearrangement joins TRBV10-2 to TRBJ1-5, with D perhaps matching TRBD1 (6 bases). Germline V CDR1 and CDR2: WSHSY, SAAADI. V dropped 10 bases and J dropped 5 bases, with 15 bases sitting between them. This CDR3 is built from 13 residues. CDR3 nucleotides: TGCGCCACTACAGAGGGGGGGGATCAGCCCCAGCATTTT. Translation: CATTEGGDQPQHF.

In this sample, this clone turned up a few times. This chain connects TRBV3-1 (or the pseudogene TRBV3-2) to TRBJ2-1, with D perhaps matching TRBD1 (5 bases). V dropped 4 bases and J dropped 7 bases, with 11 bases sitting between them. Germline CDR1 and CDR2: LGHDT and YNNKEL (reference sequence). CDR3 length equals 13 residues. As DNA, the CDR3 is TGTGCCAGCAGCCCCCGACAGCCTAATGAGCAGTTCTTC. The encoded protein is CASSPRQPNEQFF.

The rearrangement joins TRBV7-6 to TRBJ1-4; TRBD1 matches 11 bases. The CDR3 loop spans 14 amino acids. Looked up from germline, CDR1 is SGHVS and CDR2 is FNYEAQ. With 5 bases clipped from V and 7 bases from J, the junction kept 3 bases outside the gene matches. The CDR3 region is CASSAGTGGEKLFF. The DNA for the CDR3 is TGTGCCAGCAGCGCCGGGACAGGGGGTGAAAAACTGTTTTTT.

V gene TRBV18 combines with J gene TRBJ1-1; the D gene is possibly TRBD1 (5 bases). Trimming took 2 bases from V and 0 from J, leaving 7 bases between them. This CDR3 has 14 residues. Germline values: CDR1 KGHSH, CDR2 LQKENI. CDR3 loop: CASSPDRLNTEAFF. CDR3 DNA: TGTGCCAGCTCACCAGACAGATTGAACACTGAAGCTTTCTTT.

The V gene is TRBV7-8, the J gene TRBJ1-1; D is unclear. V lost 6 bases to trimming and J lost 1 base, with 9 bases between them. Per the germline V gene, CDR1 is SGHVS and CDR2 is FQNEAQ. CDR3 length: 13 residues. CDR3 coding DNA: TGTGCCAGCAGTCCGGGTTGGAACACTGAAGCTTTCTTT. Its protein product is CASSPGWNTEAFF. Variable domain in full (rest from reference TRBV7-8 and TRBJ1-1): GAGVSQSPRYKVAKRGQDVALRCDPISGHVSLFWYQQALGQGPEFLTYFQNEAQLDKSGLPSDRFFAERPEGSVSTLKIQRTQQEDSAVYLCASSPGWNTEAFFGQGTRLTVV.

V is TRBV5-5 and J is TRBJ2-7, with TRBD2 matching 10 bases. This CDR3 spans 15 amino acids. Germline trimming cut 0 bases from V and 2 bases from J; bases unmatched to any gene: 2. Germline assignment: CDR1 SGHKS and CDR2 YYEKEE (reference sequence). CDR3 loop: CASSLAGTSAYEQYF. Written as DNA, the CDR3 is TGTGCCAGCAGCTTGGCCGGGACTAGCGCCTACGAGCAGTACTTC.

The genes are TRBV20-1 and TRBJ2-3; TRBD2 is a possible D gene (5 bases). This CDR3 has 11 amino acids. The V gene's germline CDR1 is DFQATT and CDR2 SNEGSKA (reference sequence). V was cut by 5 bases and J by 3 bases, with 6 bases left in between. CDR3 loop: CSAPGTDTQYF. CDR3 sequence (DNA): TGCAGTGCTCCGGGGACAGATACGCAGTATTTT.

There are a few counts of this clone. This chain uses TRBV2 with TRBJ2-2; D remains unclear. The germline gives CDR1 SNHLY, CDR2 FYNNEI. CDR3 length: 15 residues. The germline V and J ends were trimmed by 7 bases and 4 bases, with 16 bases remaining between them. Here the CDR3 DNA reads TGTGCCAGCATGAAGTCGGTTTTTTCCACCGGGGAGCTGTTTTTT. Translated, it gives CASMKSVFSTGELFF.

The V call is TRBV4-2, the J call TRBJ2-1; no firm D call. The V gene lost 0 bases and the J gene lost 0 bases, with 12 bases spanning the gap. CDR3 length equals 17 residues. Germline V lookup: CDR1 LGHNA, CDR2 YNFKEQ. DNA for the CDR3: TGTGCCAGCAGCCAAGAGCCCTCGAGGAGCTCCTACAATGAGCAGTTCTTC. As protein: CASSQEPSRSSYNEQFF.

This clone was counted between two and nine times. The chain links TRBV24-1 to TRBJ2-1, with 10 bases that match TRBD1. With 4 bases clipped from V and 8 bases from J, the junction kept 13 bases outside the gene matches. Germline V gives CDR1 KGHDR, CDR2 SFDVKD. The CDR3 loop spans 17 amino acids. The CDR3 coding sequence is TGTGCCACCAGTGACCTGACAGGGGGCGAACGGGGCGATGAGCAGTTCTTC. Its translation: CATSDLTGGERGDEQFF.

V is TRBV9 and J is TRBJ1-4; D is perhaps TRBD1 (5 bases). Trimming cost V 3 bases and J 8 bases, with 14 bases left between them. The germline gives CDR1 SGDLS, CDR2 YYNGEE. There are 14 residues in the CDR3. CDR3 bases: TGTGCCAGCAGCGCGGGACCTCGGGGGGAAAAACTGTTTTTT. Translating it yields CASSAGPRGEKLFF.